This TCR beta chain originates from a study of OX40 agonist ivuxolimab in advanced cancers. General notes on the study: The costimulatory receptor OX40 (CD134) was targeted by ivuxolimab, a fully human IgG2 agonistic monoclonal antibody. Intravenous ivuxolimab was administered to patients every 2 weeks at six dose levels: 0.01, 0.1, 0.3, 1.5, 3 and 10 mg/kg. Of the roughly 52 dose-escalation patients, hepatocellular carcinoma was present in around 19, melanoma in some 15, renal cell carcinoma in 9 and head and neck cancer in 9. A male proportion of around 83% and a mean age of approximately 62 years, ranging from about 23 to 90, were recorded for the dose-escalation cohort. Patients were allowed to have had prior anti-PD-1, anti-PD-L1 or anti-CTLA-4 therapy, and approximately 41% of the dose-escalation patients had previously received checkpoint inhibitors. Partial responses occurred in three dose-escalation patients: two with cutaneous melanoma and one with hepatocellular carcinoma. The point of sequencing TCRbeta in the periphery was to test whether ivuxolimab changed TCR sequence diversity and drove clonal T-cell expansion. The paper describes the monotherapy dose-escalation part (N ≈ 49 patients) of the phase I trial of ivuxolimab. Here is what the overall study found, with its caveats: Which antigens the clonally expanded peripheral T cells were specific for was not determined. After ivuxolimab, CD8+ T cells had more expanded clones than CD4+ T cells on average. In the 0.1-3.0 mg/kg groups, partial responders had among the lowest normalized peripheral clonal expansion, particularly in CD8+ T cells. At doses of 0.1 to 3.0 mg/kg, clonal expansion of both CD4+ and CD8+ T cells in blood was seen between baseline and week 6. Low levels of normalized T-cell clonal expansion were also seen in some nonresponding patients.

The junction shows trimming of 4 bases on V and 10 bases on J, and the gene matches do not reach 8 bases of it. The CDR1 and CDR2 encoded by the germline V gene are MRHNA and SNTAGT. Including cysteine and phenylalanine, the CDR3 has 15 amino acids. Just CDR3 DNA is preserved here, 45 bases in frame from base 1. The trial excluded patients who had a history of autoimmune disease or who were on systemic immunosuppression. Peripheral blood for TCR sequencing was drawn from every dose cohort at baseline, at cycle 4 day 1 and at cycle 7 day 1. Samples were obtained from an open-label, multicenter, first-in-human phase I dose-escalation trial of ivuxolimab. Adults with locally advanced or metastatic melanoma, renal cell, hepatocellular, or head and neck squamous cell carcinoma were enrolled in the trial. Before TCR sequencing, CD4+ and CD8+ T cells were separately sorted from peripheral blood. Remarks on this clone: No cognate antigen has been identified for it. No base quality information exists; no much larger clone differs at one position.

Genomic DNA was isolated from the sorted cells so that the TCRbeta CDR3 region could be sequenced. TCRbeta CDR3 regions were sequenced using the immunoSEQ Assay. As stored in TCRdb, this immuneACCESS dataset retains in-frame rearrangements with V and J assigned. A fraction of the clones does not appear; measured against another copy, unresolved V genes explain less than half of the discrepancy, and the remainder lacks a known reason. The sample profile shows about 94,000 clones; around 90% of them were found once. The ten largest make up 0.31% of the sample. The V and J genes are TRBV6-4 and TRBJ2-1; TRBD2 fits 12 bases in the junction. This TCR was recovered from an adult with an advanced solid tumor such as melanoma, head and neck, liver or kidney cancer. The specimen was CD4+ or CD8+ T cells sorted from blood, collected in a trial of the OX40 agonist ivuxolimab. The DNA reads TGTGCCAGCAGTGTCGCTAGCGGGGGGGTCGGCGAGCAGTTCTTC. Its coded protein is CASSVASGGVGEQFF.